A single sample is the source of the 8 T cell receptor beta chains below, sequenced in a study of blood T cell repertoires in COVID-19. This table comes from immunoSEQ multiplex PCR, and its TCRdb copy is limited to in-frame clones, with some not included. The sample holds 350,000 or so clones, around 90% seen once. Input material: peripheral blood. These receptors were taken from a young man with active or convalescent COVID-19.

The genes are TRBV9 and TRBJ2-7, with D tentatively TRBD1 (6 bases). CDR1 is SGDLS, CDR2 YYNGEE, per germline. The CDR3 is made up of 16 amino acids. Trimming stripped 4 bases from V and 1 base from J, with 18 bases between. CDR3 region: CASSNNREAPSYEQYF. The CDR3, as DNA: TGTGCCAGCAGCAATAACAGGGAAGCCCCTTCCTACGAGCAGTACTTC.

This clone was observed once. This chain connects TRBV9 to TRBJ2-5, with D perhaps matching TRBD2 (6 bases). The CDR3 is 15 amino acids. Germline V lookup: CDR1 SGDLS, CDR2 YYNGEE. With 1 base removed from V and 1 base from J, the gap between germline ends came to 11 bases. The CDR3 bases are TGTGCCAGCAGCGTAAGTGGCGGGGCCCAAGAGACCCAGTACTTC. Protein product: CASSVSGGAQETQYF.

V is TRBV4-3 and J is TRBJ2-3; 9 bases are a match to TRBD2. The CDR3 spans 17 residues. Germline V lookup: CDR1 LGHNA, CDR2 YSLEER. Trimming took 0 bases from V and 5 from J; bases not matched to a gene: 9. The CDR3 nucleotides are TGCGCCAGCAGCCAAGATATTACTAGCGGGTGGGGAGATACGCAGTATTTT. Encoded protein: CASSQDITSGWGDTQYF.

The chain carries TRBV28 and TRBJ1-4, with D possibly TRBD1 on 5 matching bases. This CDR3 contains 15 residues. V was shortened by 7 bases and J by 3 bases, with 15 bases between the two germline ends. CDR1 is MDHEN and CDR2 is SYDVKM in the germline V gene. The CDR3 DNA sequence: TGTGCCAGCATCACTAATGGGGCCGCTAATGAAAAACTGTTTTTT. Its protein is CASITNGAANEKLFF. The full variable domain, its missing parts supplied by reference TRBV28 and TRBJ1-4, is DVKVTQSSRYLVKRTGEKVFLECVQDMDHENMFWYRQDPGLGLRLIYFSYDVKMKEKGDIPEGYSVSREKKERFSLILESASTNQTSMYLCASITNGAANEKLFFGSGTQLSVL.

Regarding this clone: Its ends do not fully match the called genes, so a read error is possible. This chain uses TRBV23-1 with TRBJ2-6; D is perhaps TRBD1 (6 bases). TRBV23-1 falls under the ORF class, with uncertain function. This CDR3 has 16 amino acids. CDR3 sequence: CASSQGRDSGANVLTF. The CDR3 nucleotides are TGCGCCAGCAGCCAGGGGAGAGACTCTGGGGCCAACGTGCTGACTTTC.

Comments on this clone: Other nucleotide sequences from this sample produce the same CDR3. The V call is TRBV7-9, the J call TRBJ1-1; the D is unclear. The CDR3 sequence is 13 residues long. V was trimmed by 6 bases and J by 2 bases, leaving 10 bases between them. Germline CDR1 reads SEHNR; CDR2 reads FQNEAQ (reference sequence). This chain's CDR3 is CASSLSGNTEAFF. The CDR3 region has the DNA TGTGCCAGCAGTCTTTCGGGAAACACTGAAGCTTTCTTT.

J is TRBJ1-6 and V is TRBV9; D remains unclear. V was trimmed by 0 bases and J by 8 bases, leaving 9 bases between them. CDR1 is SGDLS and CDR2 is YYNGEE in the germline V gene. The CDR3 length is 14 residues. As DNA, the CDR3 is TGTGCCAGCAGCGTAGCGGTCCGGGATTCACCCCTCCACTTT. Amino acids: CASSVAVRDSPLHF.

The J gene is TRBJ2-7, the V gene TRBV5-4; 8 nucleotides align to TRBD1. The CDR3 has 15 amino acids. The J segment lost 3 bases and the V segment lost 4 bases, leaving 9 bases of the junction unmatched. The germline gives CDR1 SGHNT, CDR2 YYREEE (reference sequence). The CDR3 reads CASSTPQGGVYEQYF. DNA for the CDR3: TGTGCCAGCAGCACCCCACAGGGGGGAGTCTACGAGCAGTACTTC.